These 9 T cell receptor beta chains were all obtained from the same sample, sequenced in a study of Ad26.COV2.S vaccination and SARS-CoV-2 variants. Treatment given: about 20 received Ad26.COV2.S at low or high dose, single or two shots; five or six received placebo; per-sample allocation not given. The samples were gathered on day 63 after the first injection of vaccine or placebo. TCRdb keeps only in-frame clones here, not all; method: immunoSEQ multiplex PCR. Of about 680,000 clones in the sample, 89% were seen once. The specimen was peripheral blood, collected in a trial of Ad26.COV2.S vaccine versus placebo. All receptors come from a person between 18 and 60 years old who received the Ad26.COV2.S COVID-19 vaccine or a placebo.

This chain joins TRBV27 and TRBJ1-4, with TRBD1 matching 9 bases. Germline V gene sequence: CDR1 MNHEY, CDR2 SMNVEV (reference sequence). V lost 2 bases, J lost 1 base, and 5 bases stayed unmatched. The CDR3 is 17 amino acids. CDR3 amino acids: CASSLRGQGVTNEKLFF. DNA of the CDR3: TGTGCCAGCAGTTTAAGGGGACAGGGTGTAACTAATGAAAAACTGTTTTTT. The full variable domain, completed using reference TRBV27 and TRBJ1-4, is EAQVTQNPRYLITVTGKKLTVTCSQNMNHEYMSWYRQDPGLGLRQIYYSMNVEVTDKGDVPEGYKVSRKEKRNFPLILESPSPNQTSLYFCASSLRGQGVTNEKLFFGSGTQLSVL.

Only one count was recorded for this clone. V usage is TRBV7-9 and J usage is TRBJ1-1; D perhaps matches TRBD1 (6 bases). Trimming left V 5 bases short and J 5 bases short, with 21 bases between. Looked up from germline, CDR1 is SEHNR and CDR2 is FQNEAQ (reference sequence). The CDR3 runs to 16 residues. This CDR3 reads CASSPVGGGAGTEAFF. The CDR3 nucleotides read TGTGCCAGCAGCCCCGTGGGAGGGGGGGCTGGGACTGAAGCTTTCTTT.

A single count supports this clone. The CDR3 coding sequence is TGTGCCTGGAGAGCCGGGACAGATCAGCCCCAGCATTTT. It is translated as CAWRAGTDQPQHF. V usage is TRBV30 and J usage is TRBJ1-5, with TRBD1 matching 7 bases. Germline CDR1 and CDR2: GTSNPN and SVGIG (reference sequence). The CDR3 extends over 13 amino acids. Losses at the gene ends were 3 bases for V and 5 bases for J; bases not matched to a gene: 4.

The chain uses TRBV29-1 and TRBJ2-5; no reliable D call. This CDR3 has 12 residues. The V and J ends lost 4 bases and 5 bases respectively, with 11 bases between them. The germline V gene encodes CDR1 SQVTM and CDR2 ANQGSEA. This CDR3 is CSVVGSGETQYF. The DNA for the CDR3 is TGCAGCGTTGTGGGATCAGGCGAGACCCAGTACTTC.

The chain carries TRBV3-1 (or the pseudogene TRBV3-2) and TRBJ1-4, with D unresolved. The CDR3 contains 15 residues. V was trimmed by 3 bases and J by 2 bases, leaving 10 bases between them. The germline gives CDR1 LGHDT, CDR2 YNNKEL (reference sequence). The CDR3 DNA is TGTGCCAGCAGCCAGTTTTGGCTTACTAATGAAAAACTGTTTTTT. Translated, it gives CASSQFWLTNEKLFF.

This clone was seen just once. The chain uses TRBV6-1 and TRBJ1-2; 7 bases align to TRBD1. The CDR3 length is 14 residues. With 2 bases clipped from V and 4 bases from J, the junction kept 4 bases outside the gene matches. CDR1 and CDR2 from the germline V gene are MNHNS and SASEGT. The CDR3 region has the DNA TGTGCCAGCAGTGAATTCGGGACAGCCTATGGCTACACCTTC. Amino acid sequence: CASSEFGTAYGYTF.

The chain is built from TRBV6-5 and TRBJ2-3; D is possibly TRBD1 (5 bases). V lost 10 bases and J lost 0, with 14 bases in between. This CDR3 contains 14 residues. Per germline, CDR1 MNHEY and CDR2 SVGAGI. CDR3 coding DNA: TGTGCCATTAGGGAAGGGGCGAGCACAGATACGCAGTATTTT. Translated: CAIREGASTDTQYF.

The chain is built from TRBV6-4 and TRBJ1-1, with TRBD1 matching 10 bases. J was trimmed by 3 bases and V by 6 bases; bases with no gene match: 4. This CDR3 is 14 amino acids long. The germline V gene has CDR1 MRHNA and CDR2 SNTAGT. CDR3: CASRRQGADTEAFF. The CDR3 nucleotides are TGTGCCAGCAGGAGACAGGGGGCCGACACTGAAGCTTTCTTT.

V and J are TRBV7-3 and TRBJ2-2; a weak D match, TRBD2 (5 bases). V dropped 5 bases and J dropped 6 bases, with 13 bases sitting between them. This CDR3 is 14 amino acids long. CDR1 and CDR2 (germline): SGHTA, FQGTGA. The CDR3 is CASSGTGVAGELFF. The CDR3 bases are TGTGCCAGCAGCGGCACCGGGGTGGCCGGGGAGCTGTTTTTT.